This T cell receptor (beta chain) was identified in a study of shared clonotypes between healthy human individuals. At the level of the study: Every donor yielded three CD4 naive, three CD4 memory, two CD8 naive and one CD8 memory plate. The study's findings and limits: Clonotype sharing across donors was expected to vary with sequencing depth.

Sequenced by immunoSEQ multiplex PCR; TCRdb stores in-frame clones only, minus some. The top ten clones hold approximately 1% of a sample with some 2 million clones, just under 95% of them seen once. About this clone: Its antigen is not identified.

The V and J ends lost 5 bases and 4 bases respectively, with 17 bases between them. Germline CDR1 MDHEN, CDR2 SYDVKM. There are 15 residues in the CDR3. Naivety among CD8 cells was defined by CD45RO negativity and positive CCR7 selection, thereby excluding terminally differentiated effector memory CD45RA+ cells. Caucasian adults residing in Nashville, Tennessee made up all the donors. The clonotype was recovered from a man between 18 and 29 years old in good health. Sample: naive CD8+ T cells sorted from blood. The chain combines TRBV28 with TRBJ1-1; D may be TRBD1 (6 bases). The CDR3 region is CASSPREGGGTEAFF. In nucleotides, the CDR3 is TGTGCCAGCAGTCCCCGTGAGGGGGGTGGCACTGAAGCTTTCTTT.